This T cell receptor beta chain was recovered during a study of T cell changes during pregnancy in multiple sclerosis. Germline CDR1 MNHEY, CDR2 SVGAGI. The CDR3 is 15 residues long. V was cut by 6 bases and J by 9 bases, with 21 bases left in between. Here immunoSEQ multiplex PCR was the method, and the copy in TCRdb shows in-frame clones only, minus some. Among tens of thousands of clones listed, roughly 92% were seen once. The specimen was peripheral blood, collected in the third trimester of pregnancy. The chain has TRBV6-5 and TRBJ2-1, with D possibly being TRBD1 (7 bases). This clonotype was sampled from a female donor in good health, enrolled as a control in a pregnancy study. The CDR3 reads CASSVQGGGRAEQFF. In DNA form, the CDR3 reads TGTGCCAGCAGCGTCCAGGGGGGAGGTCGGGCTGAGCAGTTCTTC.